The 30 T cell receptor beta chains reported below all come from one sample, sequenced in a study of cytomegalovirus exposure and HLA in healthy donors (dated by TCRdb to about 2017). To prepare the library, the immunoSEQ multiplex PCR assay was applied. The multiplex PCR relied on a mix of 60 forward primers for TCR Vbeta segments and 13 reverse primers for TCR Jbeta segments. What TCRdb holds here is the immuneACCESS table cut down to in-frame rearrangements. Part of the clones is not present; checked against another copy, under half of the missing clones reflect an unresolved V gene, and the others are unexplained. A total of about 180,000 clones appear in this sample, around 77% of them only once. The top ten clonotypes cover over 2% of the sample. Sequencing used PBMCs. The receptor set was obtained from a man aged 55 to 70 in good health and CMV-seronegative.

V is TRBV7-6 and J is TRBJ2-7; TRBD2 matches 7 bases. Trimming took 8 bases from V and 6 from J; bases not matched to a gene: 10. CDR1 is SGHVS and CDR2 is FNYEAQ in the germline V gene. This CDR3 has 13 residues. The CDR3 loop reads CASSRGEGLEQYF. The CDR3, as DNA: TGTGCCAGCTCGCGTGGGGAGGGACTCGAGCAGTACTTC.

The rearrangement links TRBV7-8 to TRBJ2-2; D uncertain. V was clipped by 5 bases and J by 5 bases, with 15 bases between them. This CDR3 contains 15 residues. Looked up from germline, CDR1 is SGHVS and CDR2 is FQNEAQ. DNA for the CDR3: TGTGCCAGCAGCCCCCAGACTGATCTGACCGGGGAGCTGTTTTTT. Amino acid sequence: CASSPQTDLTGELFF.

For this clone: The junction departs from germline at one end; a sequencing error may be responsible. The rearrangement joins TRBV7-9 to TRBJ2-7; possible D gene TRBD2, 7 bases. Germline CDR1 is SEHNR and CDR2 is FQNEAQ (reference sequence). This CDR3 has 15 amino acids. DNA of the CDR3: TGTTCCAGCAGCTTAGCACGGCAGGGAGGGGGGGAGCAGTACTTC. This translates into CSSSLARQGGGEQYF. Full variable domain (outside the CDR3, taken from reference TRBV7-9 and TRBJ2-7): DTGVSQNPRHKITKRGQNVTFRCDPISEHNRLYWYRQTLGQGPEFLTYFQNEAQLEKSRLLSDRFSAERPKGSFSTLEIQRTEQGDSAMYLCSSSLARQGGGEQYFGPGTRLTVT.

The V gene is TRBV7-9, the J gene TRBJ2-7, with TRBD1 matching over 9 bases. The CDR3 contains 12 residues. The V gene end was trimmed by 5 bases and the J gene end by 5 bases; junction bases not matched to a gene: 1. Germline CDR1 and CDR2: SEHNR and FQNEAQ (reference sequence). This CDR3 reads CASSRTGDEQYF. CDR3 DNA: TGTGCCAGCAGCCGGACAGGGGACGAGCAGTACTTC.

This sequence joins TRBV9 and TRBJ2-4; D might be TRBD2 (7 bases). The germline CDR1 and CDR2 sequences are SGDLS and YYNGEE. The V end was cut by 3 bases, the J end by 6 bases, with 16 bases between. The CDR3 has 15 residues. The CDR3 region is CASSERGGFGNIQYF. The CDR3 bases are TGTGCCAGCAGCGAGAGGGGGGGGTTTGGAAACATTCAGTACTTC.

Concerning this clone: The same CDR3 can be traced to other DNA sequences in this sample. The J gene is TRBJ2-7, the V gene TRBV7-9; TRBD1 matches at 9 bases. The CDR3 extends over 14 amino acids. The V segment lost 5 bases and the J segment 3 bases; nucleotides outside the gene matches: 5. Germline values: CDR1 SEHNR, CDR2 FQNEAQ (reference sequence). The CDR3 region is CASSPGTGFYEQYF. CDR3 nucleotide sequence: TGTGCCAGCAGCCCCGGGACAGGGTTCTACGAGCAGTACTTC.

The chain carries TRBV4-1 and TRBJ2-4, with TRBD1 identical over 12 bases. Trimming cost V 3 bases and J 0 bases; bases outside gene matches: 6. The CDR3 extends over 18 amino acids. The germline V gene has CDR1 MGHRA and CDR2 YSYEKL. This CDR3 is CASSQARDRGLAKNIQYF. In DNA form, the CDR3 reads TGCGCCAGCAGCCAGGCCCGGGACAGGGGGCTAGCCAAAAACATTCAGTACTTC.

This rearrangement joins TRBV10-1 to TRBJ2-5, with 7 positions matching TRBD1. The J call could be wrong; TRBJ2-7 is a better fit for the DNA end. In germline, CDR1 is WNHNN, CDR2 SYGVQD (reference sequence). This CDR3 has 16 residues. CDR3 sequence: CASSDPRQGPSYEQYF. In DNA form, the CDR3 reads TGCGCCAGCAGTGATCCCAGACAGGGACCCTCCTACGAGCAGTACTTC.

This clone was seen a single time. The gene calls are TRBV28 and TRBJ2-7, with D perhaps TRBD1 (6 bases). The V end was cut by 4 bases, the J end by 5 bases, with 18 bases between. The germline CDR1 and CDR2 sequences are MDHEN and SYDVKM. This CDR3 contains 15 residues. The CDR3 DNA sequence: TGTGCCAGCAGTTCGAACTCTATGGGACAACACGAGCAGTACTTC. Translating gives CASSSNSMGQHEQYF.

This chain uses TRBV19 with TRBJ1-1; D gene unclear. V gave up 3 bases and J gave up 1 base, with 12 bases separating them. The CDR3 runs 15 residues. Per germline, CDR1 LNHDA and CDR2 SQIVND (reference sequence). As DNA, the CDR3 is TGTGCCAGTAGTATTCTCGGGGAAGAGAACACTGAAGCTTTCTTT. It specifies CASSILGEENTEAFF.

V and J are TRBV9 and TRBJ2-3; maybe TRBD2 (6 bases). V was clipped by 2 bases and J by 3 bases, with 16 bases between them. Germline CDR1 SGDLS, CDR2 YYNGEE. The CDR3 covers 16 residues. CDR3 loop: CASSVEVGGETDTQYF. CDR3 in DNA: TGTGCCAGCAGCGTTGAAGTAGGCGGGGAAACAGATACGCAGTATTTT.

This clone has just a few counts. The chain combines TRBV29-1 with TRBJ2-5; 15 bases fit TRBD2. CDR1 SQVTM and CDR2 ANQGSEA come from the germline V gene. This CDR3 comprises 20 residues. Trimming cost V 2 bases and J 1 base; bases outside gene matches: 14. The CDR3 bases are TGCAGCGTTGAAATGGGGGGACTAGCGGGAGGTGGGGGGCTCCAAGAGACCCAGTACTTC. As protein: CSVEMGGLAGGGGLQETQYF.

The chain joins TRBV6-6 to TRBJ1-1, with 12 positions matching TRBD1. The CDR3 extends over 15 amino acids. CDR1 and CDR2 from the germline V gene are MNHNY and SVGAGI (reference sequence). V was clipped by 5 bases and J by 0 bases; unmatched bases: 1. CDR3 sequence reads: CASSGTGGMNTEAFF. DNA for the CDR3: TGTGCCAGCAGTGGGACAGGGGGCATGAACACTGAAGCTTTCTTT.

This clone was seen only once. The chain combines TRBV5-1 with TRBJ2-5; TRBD1 matches at 7 bases. The CDR3 contains 16 residues. V shed 2 bases, J shed 5 bases, and the junction held 12 bases outside the gene matches. Germline lookup yields CDR1 SGHRS and CDR2 YFSETQ. CDR3: CASSFVQGELQETQYF. In nucleotides, the CDR3 is TGCGCCAGCAGCTTCGTGCAGGGGGAGCTTCAGGAGACCCAGTACTTC.

Judged by abundance, this clone is medium-sized (0.01 to 0.1%). CDR3 DNA sequence: TGTGCCAGCAGCTTAGTTTCGGGCGGGAGCACTGAAGCTTTCTTT. It encodes CASSLVSGGSTEAFF. The V gene is TRBV7-2, the J gene TRBJ1-1; D unclear. CDR3 length equals 15 residues. V gave up 1 base and J gave up 4 bases, with 13 bases separating them. CDR1 SGHTA and CDR2 FQGNSA come from the germline V gene.

The chain is built from TRBV5-1 and TRBJ2-1, with TRBD1 matching over 7 bases. The CDR3 length is 15 residues. J lost 2 bases, V lost 0 bases, and 2 bases had no gene match. Germline lookup yields CDR1 SGHRS and CDR2 YFSETQ. CDR3 in DNA: TGCGCCAGCAGCTTGGGGGACAGCCCCTACAATGAGCAGTTCTTC. Encoded protein: CASSLGDSPYNEQFF.

The chain is built from TRBV29-1 and TRBJ2-5, with 8 nucleotides matching TRBD1. V trimming: 6 bases; J trimming: 5 bases; junction bases outside the gene matches: 5. CDR1 and CDR2 (germline): SQVTM, ANQGSEA. The CDR3 is made up of 12 amino acids. The CDR3 DNA is TGCAGCGTCCGGACAGGGCGGGAGACCCAGTACTTC. The encoded protein is CSVRTGRETQYF.

The chain recombines TRBV12-5 with TRBJ1-1, with a possible D match to TRBD1 (5 bases). The germline V gene has CDR1 LGHNT and CDR2 FRNRAP. This CDR3 region has 15 residues. With 5 bases removed from V and 7 bases from J, the gap between germline ends came to 20 bases. CDR3 in amino acids: CASGPGRAGLCEAFF. The CDR3 DNA sequence: TGTGCTAGTGGTCCTGGCAGGGCAGGACTATGTGAAGCTTTCTTT.

The chain is built from TRBV19 and TRBJ2-3; 7 nucleotides align to TRBD2. The junction had 4 bases not matched to a gene; V was cut back by 7 bases and J by 0 bases. The CDR3 is 14 amino acids. Germline lookup yields CDR1 LNHDA and CDR2 SQIVND (reference sequence). The CDR3 here is CASTREGSTDTQYF. DNA for the CDR3: TGTGCCAGTACCAGGGAGGGGAGCACAGATACGCAGTATTTT.

A note on this clone: One junction end does not reproduce the germline sequence, and a read error may be involved. The chain combines TRBV2 with TRBJ2-7, with D possibly TRBD2 on 6 matching bases. The CDR3 is made up of 13 amino acids. From germline, CDR1 is SNHLY and CDR2 FYNNEI. The CDR3 is CAGSITGVYEQYF. CDR3 DNA: TGTGCCGGCAGTATAACGGGGGTGTACGAGCAGTACTTC.

The chain is built from TRBV7-9 and TRBJ1-2; D ambiguous. The CDR3 totals 11 residues. Trimming left V 5 bases short and J 4 bases short, with 5 bases between. Germline-derived CDR1 and CDR2 are SEHNR and FQNEAQ (reference sequence). This CDR3 reads CASSPSYGYTF. The CDR3, as DNA: TGTGCCAGCAGCCCTTCCTATGGCTACACCTTC.

This clone was counted between two and nine times. Additional DNA sequences in this sample encode the identical CDR3. The chain combines TRBV9 with TRBJ1-5; 10 bases agree with TRBD1. Germline CDR1 SGDLS, CDR2 YYNGEE. The CDR3 length is 14 residues. The junction had 1 base not matched to a gene; V was cut back by 2 bases and J by 5 bases. The CDR3 DNA is TGTGCCAGCAGCGTCGGGACAGGGGATCAGCCCCAGCATTTT. Its protein product is CASSVGTGDQPQHF. Supplemented by reference TRBV9 and TRBJ1-5, the full variable domain reads DSGVTQTPKHLITATGQRVTLRCSPRSGDLSVYWYQQSLDQGLQFLIQYYNGEERAKGNILERFSAQQFPDLHSELNLSSLELGDSALYFCASSVGTGDQPQHFGDGTRLSIL.

The J gene is TRBJ2-3, the V gene TRBV9, with D possibly matching TRBD2 (5 bases). The length of the CDR3 is 15 residues. V lost 0 bases, J lost 0 bases, and 8 bases lay in between. In germline, CDR1 is SGDLS, CDR2 YYNGEE. This CDR3 is CASSVEGASTDTQYF. The CDR3 coding sequence is TGTGCCAGCAGCGTAGAGGGAGCTAGCACAGATACGCAGTATTTT.

The rearrangement joins TRBV4-2 to TRBJ2-5; D is possibly TRBD2 (5 bases). The CDR3 spans 15 residues. The V end lost 0 bases, the J end lost 5 bases, and 13 bases lay between the germline ends. Germline V gene data show CDR1 as LGHNA and CDR2 as YNFKEQ. The CDR3 loop is CASSQDPGLGETQYF. The CDR3 DNA sequence: TGTGCCAGCAGCCAAGACCCGGGGTTGGGGGAGACCCAGTACTTC.

The genes are TRBV19 and TRBJ2-6, with D possibly being TRBD2 (5 bases). V gave up 4 bases and J gave up 1 base, with 8 bases separating them. The CDR3 is made up of 15 amino acids. Germline assignment: CDR1 LNHDA and CDR2 SQIVND (reference sequence). The CDR3 region is CASSTRGSGANVLTF. The CDR3 DNA reads as TGTGCCAGTAGTACCCGAGGGTCTGGGGCCAACGTCCTGACTTTC.

This rearrangement joins TRBV7-8 to TRBJ2-5; TRBD2 is a possible D gene (6 bases). Germline assignment: CDR1 SGHVS and CDR2 FQNEAQ. The CDR3 totals 14 residues. The germline V and J ends were trimmed by 2 bases and 3 bases, with 10 bases remaining between them. The CDR3 sequence: CASSLRRVKETQYF. The CDR3 nucleotides read TGTGCCAGCAGCTTAAGGAGGGTAAAAGAGACCCAGTACTTC.

Concerning this clone: At one of its ends the junction is not consistent with the germline gene, which may arise from a read error. The genes are TRBV29-1 and TRBJ1-2; 7 bases match TRBD1. Germline V gene lookup returns CDR1 SQVTM and CDR2 ANQGSEA. This CDR3 region has 14 residues. CDR3 sequence: CSVESEGAGYGYPF. The CDR3 coding sequence is TGCAGCGTTGAATCCGAGGGGGCGGGCTATGGCTACCCCTTC. Drawing the rest from reference TRBV29-1 and TRBJ1-2, the complete variable domain is SAVISQKPSRDICQRGTSLTIQCQVDSQVTMMFWYRQQPGQSLTLIATANQGSEATYESGFVIDKFPISRPNLTFSTLTVSNMSPEDSSIYLCSVESEGAGYGYPFGSGTRLTVV.

This chain links TRBV6-5 with TRBJ1-2; no clear D. The germline gives CDR1 MNHEY, CDR2 SVGAGI. The CDR3 extends over 13 amino acids. V was shortened by 6 bases and J by 8 bases, with 16 bases between the two germline ends. The CDR3 sequence: CASSPQARSGYTF. CDR3 coding DNA: TGTGCCAGCAGCCCCCAGGCCAGAAGCGGCTACACCTTC.

The V gene is TRBV6-5, the J gene TRBJ1-1, with unresolved D. V was cut by 11 bases and J by 1 base, with 8 bases left in between. Germline V gene sequence: CDR1 MNHEY, CDR2 SVGAGI. This CDR3 is 11 amino acids long. In DNA form, the CDR3 reads TGTGCCGGTTGCAGGAACACTGAAGCTTTCTTT. Translating gives CAGCRNTEAFF.

This clone has just one count. V gene TRBV5-6 combines with J gene TRBJ1-5, with D possibly TRBD1 on 6 matching bases. The CDR3 is 14 residues long. V was trimmed by 2 bases and J by 6 bases, leaving 12 bases between them. CDR1 is SGHDT and CDR2 is YYEEEE in the germline V gene. The CDR3 region has the DNA TGTGCCAGCAGCTTCTACAGGGTAGGTCAGCCCCAGCATTTT. Translating it yields CASSFYRVGQPQHF. The variable domain in full, completed from reference TRBV5-6 and TRBJ1-5, reads DAGVTQSPTHLIKTRGQQVTLRCSPKSGHDTVSWYQQALGQGPQFIFQYYEEEERQRGNFPDRFSGHQFPNYSSELNVNALLLGDSALYLCASSFYRVGQPQHFGDGTRLSIL.